Below are 27 T cell receptor beta chains sequenced from a single sample in a study of response to subunit inactivated influenza vaccine. TCRdb re-derived calls from the RT-PCR reads in MiXCR, one entry per CDR3 protein. Of 650,000 to 800,000 distinct CDR3 sequences detected, about 18% appear once; the ten largest clones hold about a tenth. The specimen was PBMCs from blood, collected about 5 days after vaccination. Receptor source: a man between 45 and 60 years old who received an inactivated influenza vaccine.

This clonotype has just a few counts. V and J are TRBV5-5 and TRBJ2-1, with D perhaps TRBD2 (5 bases). Germline V gene data show CDR1 as SGHKS and CDR2 as YYEKEE (reference sequence). Trimming cost V 0 bases and J 7 bases, with 17 bases left between them. CDR3 length equals 16 residues. The CDR3 is CASSLGLLTHANEQFF. The CDR3 region has the DNA TGTGCCAGCAGCTTGGGACTACTAACCCATGCAAATGAGCAGTTCTTC. The variable domain in full, completed from reference TRBV5-5 and TRBJ2-1, reads DAGVTQSPTHLIKTRGQQVTLRCSPISGHKSVSWYQQVLGQGPQFIFQYYEKEERGRGNFPDRFSARQFPNYSSELNVNALLLGDSALYLCASSLGLLTHANEQFFGPGTRLTVL.

The V call is TRBV29-1, the J call TRBJ2-3; 7 bases match TRBD2. Germline lookup yields CDR1 SQVTM and CDR2 ANQGSEA. Trimming at V came to 5 bases and at J to 0 bases, leaving 8 bases not matched to a gene. The CDR3 is made up of 15 amino acids. Written as DNA, the CDR3 is TGCAGCGTTAAGCCTAGCGGATCTAGCACAGATACGCAGTATTTT. Its protein product is CSVKPSGSSTDTQYF.

The V gene is TRBV5-6, the J gene TRBJ2-7; D is uncertain. V gave up 0 bases and J gave up 6 bases, with 7 bases separating them. Germline CDR1 is SGHDT and CDR2 is YYEEEE. CDR3 length: 12 residues. The DNA of the CDR3 is TGTGCCAGCAGCTTGGGGCACTTCGAGCAGTACTTC. This translates into CASSLGHFEQYF.

The chain joins TRBV6-2 or TRBV6-3 to TRBJ1-5; the D gene is possibly TRBD1 (5 bases). CDR1 and CDR2 from the germline V gene are MNHEY and SVGEGT. This CDR3 is built from 13 residues. V was pared by 6 bases and J by 7 bases, with 13 bases between. For the CDR3, the DNA is TGTGCCAGCAGCGATATACGGGGCCAGCCCCAGCATTTT. Protein: CASSDIRGQPQHF.

This clonotype was seen only a few times. V and J are TRBV7-8 and TRBJ1-1; 8 bases are shared with TRBD1. V shed 1 base and J 5 bases; nucleotides not matched to a gene: 6. The CDR3 covers 15 residues. CDR1 SGHVS and CDR2 FQNEAQ come from the germline V gene. CDR3 sequence reads: CASSLEDRVGTEAFF. The CDR3 DNA reads as TGTGCCAGCAGCTTAGAGGACAGGGTAGGGACTGAAGCTTTCTTT. Complete variable domain (other parts from reference TRBV7-8 and TRBJ1-1): GAGVSQSPRYKVAKRGQDVALRCDPISGHVSLFWYQQALGQGPEFLTYFQNEAQLDKSGLPSDRFFAERPEGSVSTLKIQRTQQEDSAVYLCASSLEDRVGTEAFFGQGTRLTVV.

A few counts support this clonotype. The rearrangement links TRBV12-3 or TRBV12-4 to TRBJ1-4; D is perhaps TRBD1 (5 bases). V lost 11 bases and J 3 bases, leaving 13 bases between the germline ends. This CDR3 is 13 amino acids long. The CDR3 is CASRGAPNEKLFF. In DNA form, the CDR3 reads TGTGCCTCGAGAGGGGCACCTAATGAAAAACTGTTTTTT.

The V and J genes are TRBV9 and TRBJ2-3, with 7 positions matching TRBD2. Germline-derived CDR1 and CDR2 are SGDLS and YYNGEE. V lost 2 bases and J lost 1; bases outside the gene matches: 4. The CDR3 length is 15 residues. CDR3 in amino acids: CASSVGGSGTDTQYF. DNA of the CDR3: TGTGCCAGCAGCGTGGGGGGGTCGGGCACAGATACGCAGTATTTT.

The rearrangement links TRBV12-3 or TRBV12-4 to TRBJ2-3; D call uncertain. This CDR3 has 11 residues. The germline V and J ends were trimmed by 6 bases and 8 bases, with 9 bases remaining between them. The CDR3 loop reads CASSRPGTQYF. The CDR3 DNA reads as TGTGCCAGCAGCCGCCCGGGTACGCAGTATTTT.

The J gene is TRBJ2-7, the V gene TRBV18; D might be TRBD2 (6 bases). Germline V CDR1 and CDR2: KGHSH, LQKENI. The germline V and J ends were trimmed by 3 bases and 7 bases, with 13 bases remaining between them. The CDR3 totals 13 residues. CDR3: CASSPAPRGEQYF. The CDR3 DNA follows: TGTGCCAGCTCACCTGCACCCCGGGGGGAGCAGTACTTC.

J is TRBJ2-2 and V is TRBV11-3, with D possibly TRBD1 on 6 matching bases. The CDR3 consists of 16 residues. Germline loops: CDR1 SGHNT, CDR2 YENEEA. Trimming stripped 5 bases from V and 2 bases from J, with 15 bases between. CDR3 bases: TGTGCCAGCAGCATCGGACAGATACCAAACACCGGGGAGCTGTTTTTT. Translated: CASSIGQIPNTGELFF. Supplemented by reference TRBV11-3 and TRBJ2-2, the full variable domain reads EAGVVQSPRYKIIEKKQPVAFWCNPISGHNTLYWYLQNLGQGPELLIRYENEEAVDDSQLPKDRFSAERLKGVDSTLKIQPAELGDSAVYLCASSIGQIPNTGELFFGEGSRLTVL.

The table lists this clonotype with many counts. The genes are TRBV7-2 and TRBJ1-2; D remains unclear. The CDR3 runs 11 residues. Germline V gene lookup returns CDR1 SGHTA and CDR2 FQGNSA. Trimming took off 3 bases at V and 8 bases at J, with 7 bases between the two ends. CDR3 DNA: TGTGCCAGCAGCTTGGGGAAAGGCTACACCTTC. It specifies CASSLGKGYTF.

The rearrangement joins TRBV7-2 to TRBJ1-2, with unresolved D. The CDR3 sequence is 14 residues long. Deletions cut 3 bases from V and 5 bases from J, with 13 bases between. CDR1 is SGHTA and CDR2 is FQGNSA in the germline V gene. CDR3 residues: CASSLTGRGYGYTF. The CDR3 DNA sequence: TGTGCCAGCAGCTTGACGGGTCGGGGATATGGCTACACCTTC.

The J gene is TRBJ2-2, the V gene TRBV20-1; D might be TRBD2 (6 bases). The CDR3 has 14 residues. The germline V and J ends were trimmed by 5 bases and 7 bases, with 17 bases remaining between them. Germline CDR1 is DFQATT and CDR2 is SNEGSKA (reference sequence). The CDR3 DNA sequence: TGCAGTGCTCTATCGGAGGGCCGGGGCGGGGAGCTGTTTTTT. Translating gives CSALSEGRGGELFF.

This clonotype was detected ten times or more. The chain recombines TRBV20-1 with TRBJ2-7; D is uncertain. The CDR3 loop spans 13 amino acids. V was shortened by 1 base and J by 6 bases, with 13 bases between the two germline ends. Germline CDR1 and CDR2: DFQATT and SNEGSKA (reference sequence). CDR3 residues: CSARVPLNGEQYF. The CDR3 DNA reads as TGCAGTGCTAGAGTCCCGTTGAACGGCGAGCAGTACTTC.

This chain connects TRBV7-9 to TRBJ2-1; maybe TRBD2 (5 bases). The CDR3 totals 13 residues. Germline V gene sequence: CDR1 SEHNR, CDR2 FQNEAQ (reference sequence). V lost 3 bases, J lost 12 bases, and 15 bases lay in between. CDR3 DNA: TGTGCCAGCAGCTTGGAGGTCCGGAACGCGCAGTTCTTC. The encoded protein is CASSLEVRNAQFF.

The chain uses TRBV7-2 and TRBJ2-4; TRBD1 is a possible D gene (5 bases). This CDR3 has 17 residues. From germline, CDR1 is SGHTA and CDR2 FQGNSA. V lost 2 bases to trimming and J lost 1 base, with 15 bases between them. In nucleotides, the CDR3 is TGTGCCAGCAGCTTAATGAGTTCAGGGTATGCCAAAAACATTCAGTACTTC. It translates to CASSLMSSGYAKNIQYF. The full variable domain, rest sourced from reference TRBV7-2 and TRBJ2-4, is GAGVSQSPSNKVTEKGKDVELRCDPISGHTALYWYRQSLGQGLEFLIYFQGNSAPDKSGLPSDRFSAERTGGSVSTLTIQRTQQEDSAVYLCASSLMSSGYAKNIQYFGAGTRLSVL.

In its sample, this clonotype was seen a few times. This rearrangement joins TRBV6-5 to TRBJ1-5; possibly TRBD1 for D (5 bases). The V and J ends lost 0 bases and 3 bases respectively, with 9 bases between them. CDR3 size: 15 residues. From germline, CDR1 is MNHEY and CDR2 SVGAGI. CDR3 sequence: CASSYSGRPNQPQHF. The CDR3 coding sequence is TGTGCCAGCAGTTACTCGGGACGGCCCAATCAGCCCCAGCATTTT.

This clonotype occurred a few times. V usage is TRBV12-3 or TRBV12-4 and J usage is TRBJ2-7; D call uncertain. The V gene lost 4 bases and the J gene lost 0 bases, with 10 bases spanning the gap. This CDR3 is 14 amino acids long. The CDR3 DNA sequence: TGTGCCAGCAGTTCCCGGACGAGCTCCTACGAGCAGTACTTC. Translating it yields CASSSRTSSYEQYF.

This sequence joins TRBV12-3 or TRBV12-4 and TRBJ1-4; D is ambiguous. V lost 4 bases to trimming and J lost 10 bases, with 16 bases between them. The CDR3 runs to 14 residues. CDR3 sequence (DNA): TGTGCCAGCAGTTACAGCACGGAAGAGGGAAAACTGTTTTTT. This codes for CASSYSTEEGKLFF.

The genes are TRBV27 and TRBJ2-3, with 10 bases that match TRBD2. V lost 3 bases and J lost 6; bases outside the gene matches: 9. CDR1 and CDR2 from the germline V gene are MNHEY and SMNVEV (reference sequence). CDR3 size: 16 residues. This CDR3 is CASSLAGTSVSDTQYF. DNA of the CDR3: TGTGCCAGCAGTTTGGCCGGGACTAGCGTATCGGATACGCAGTATTTT.

There are many counts of this clonotype. CDR3 sequence: CSARELGGGGWDEQFF. CDR3 nucleotide sequence: TGCAGTGCTAGAGAGTTAGGTGGGGGTGGATGGGATGAGCAGTTCTTC. V and J are TRBV20-1 and TRBJ2-1; the D call may be TRBD1 or TRBD2 (5 bases each). Trimming shortened V by 0 bases and J by 8 bases, and 20 bases separated the two germline ends. The V gene's germline CDR1 is DFQATT and CDR2 SNEGSKA (reference sequence). The CDR3 totals 16 residues.

This chain uses TRBV7-6 with TRBJ2-7; D is possibly TRBD1 (6 bases). The CDR3 has 19 amino acids. V shed 7 bases and J shed 2 bases, with 30 bases lying between them. The germline V gene has CDR1 SGHVS and CDR2 FNYEAQ. CDR3 nucleotides: TGTGCCAGCACCCTAATCGACTCATTACAGGGACCCAAGACCTACGAGCAGTACTTC. This encodes CASTLIDSLQGPKTYEQYF.

V is TRBV15 and J is TRBJ2-5; no firm D call. This CDR3 contains 15 residues. V was shortened by 6 bases and J by 2 bases, with 16 bases between the two germline ends. Germline V gene lookup returns CDR1 LNHNV and CDR2 YYDKDF (reference sequence). CDR3 sequence: CATSPGRVQQETQYF. Here the CDR3 DNA reads TGTGCCACCAGTCCAGGCCGCGTACAGCAAGAGACCCAGTACTTC.

This clonotype has only a few counts. The V gene is TRBV19, the J gene TRBJ1-5; D remains unclear. The CDR3 has 17 amino acids. V was cut by 1 base and J by 0 bases, with 13 bases left in between. Germline lookup yields CDR1 LNHDA and CDR2 SQIVND (reference sequence). CDR3: CASSIGYSRGSNQPQHF. The CDR3 nucleotides are TGTGCCAGTAGTATAGGTTACAGCCGAGGTAGCAATCAGCCCCAGCATTTT.

The rearrangement joins TRBV6-4 to TRBJ2-1, with D maybe TRBD2 (6 bases). Trimming stripped 6 bases from V and 4 bases from J, with 16 bases between. This CDR3 has 15 amino acids. In germline, CDR1 is MRHNA, CDR2 SNTAGT. CDR3 amino acids: CASRKERGGYNEQFF. CDR3 DNA: TGTGCCAGCAGAAAGGAGAGGGGAGGATACAATGAGCAGTTCTTC.

The table lists this clonotype with a few counts. The chain is built from TRBV27 and TRBJ1-5, with D possibly being TRBD1 (6 bases). This CDR3 is built from 14 residues. V gave up 4 bases and J gave up 2 bases, with 9 bases separating them. The germline CDR1 and CDR2 sequences are MNHEY and SMNVEV (reference sequence). Written as DNA, the CDR3 is TGTGCCAGCAGTTCCCACAGGGGCAATCAGCCCCAGCATTTT. Its translation: CASSSHRGNQPQHF.

This clonotype was seen more than once but under ten times. V is TRBV20-1 and J is TRBJ2-2; no clear D. Germline V gives CDR1 DFQATT, CDR2 SNEGSKA (reference sequence). This CDR3 is 13 amino acids long. V lost 7 bases and J lost 0, with 9 bases in between. CDR3 sequence reads: CSGGTANTGELFF. In DNA, the CDR3 is TGCAGTGGGGGTACCGCGAACACCGGGGAGCTGTTTTTT.